The rows below give T cell receptor beta chains drawn from one sample of a study of blood T cell repertoires in COVID-19. Sequencing was performed with immunoSEQ multiplex PCR; in TCRdb, only in-frame clones are kept and a portion is missing. The data show roughly 240,000 clones, roughly 85% seen once. Input material: PBMCs or T cells enriched from blood (not recorded which). These receptors all come from a middle-aged woman who had been exposed to COVID-19. CDR3s include the opening cysteine and the closing phenylalanine or tryptophan. A D gene is named only where the DNA matches it firmly. Clone size appears in some rows only: once, few, many, or a class for an expanded clone.

TRBD1	TRBJ1-5	once	TRBV15	TGTGCCACCAGCAGGGGACAGGACCTCAGGTGGAGCAATCAGCCCCAGCATTTT	CATSRGQDLRWSNQPQHF
-	TRBJ1-5	-	TRBV5-1	TGCGCCAGCAGCTTGGACGGGGGTTATAGCAATCAGCCCCAGCATTTT	CASSLDGGYSNQPQHF
-	TRBJ1-5	many	TRBV28	TGTGCCAGCAGTTTCGGAGACAGTGATTGGCGCAATCAGCCCCAGCATTTT	CASSFGDSDWRNQPQHF
-	TRBJ1-5	once	TRBV12-3/TRBV12-4	TGTGCCAGCAGTGACAGTTCCAATCAGCCCCAGCATTTT	CASSDSSNQPQHF
-	TRBJ1-2	-	TRBV19	TGTGCCAGTAGTTACAGGGCTAACTATGGCTACACCTTC	CASSYRANYGYTF
-	TRBJ1-1	-	TRBV27	TGTGCCAGCAACCTGCTCGGGGGTAGCACTGAAGCTTTCTTT	CASNLLGGSTEAFF
TRBD1	TRBJ1-1	-	TRBV12-3/TRBV12-4	TGTGCCAGCAGGACAGGGGCGAACACTGAAGCTTTCTTT	CASRTGANTEAFF
-	TRBJ1-6	-	TRBV11-2	TGTGCCAGCAGCTTAGATCAGGGTCTCTCACCCCTCCACTTT	CASSLDQGLSPLHF
-	TRBJ2-1	-	TRBV4-2	TGTGCCAGCAGCCCCCAAAAAGCGGGTCTTTACAATGAGCAGTTCTTC	CASSPQKAGLYNEQFF
-	TRBJ2-7	-	TRBV5-5	TGTGCCAGCAGCAGTGGGGCGGGGACCGAGCAGTACTTC	CASSSGAGTEQYF
-	TRBJ1-1	-	TRBV2	TGTGCCAGCACTCGCGAGGGGGTTGGCACTGAAGCTTTCTTT	CASTREGVGTEAFF
-	TRBJ1-5	-	TRBV7-2	TGTGCCAGCACCGCGACAGTACGTGGGCAGCCCCAGCATTTT	CASTATVRGQPQHF
-	TRBJ1-5	-	TRBV28	TGTGCCAGCCGCGAAGGGGATCAGCCCCAGCATTTT	CASREGDQPQHF
TRBD1	TRBJ2-2	-	TRBV2	TGTGCCAGCAGCCGACAGGGCTACACCGGGGAGCTGTTTTTT	CASSRQGYTGELFF
-	TRBJ2-2	many	TRBV24-1	TGTGCCACCAGTGATGGGGGGAGGCGGGAGCTGTTTTTT	CATSDGGRRELFF
-	TRBJ1-1	-	TRBV28	TGTGCCACCCTAGAAATTGGGAAGGGGGCTGAAGCTTTCTTT	CATLEIGKGAEAFF
TRBD2	TRBJ2-1	once	TRBV6-5	TGTGCCAGCAGTTACTCTGGCGGGGGGGCCTACAATGAGCAGTTCTTC	CASSYSGGGAYNEQFF
-	TRBJ2-1	few	TRBV12-3/TRBV12-4	TGTGCCAGCACCATCTACAATGAGCAGTTCTTC	CASTIYNEQFF
TRBD1	TRBJ1-1	-	TRBV7-2	TGTGCCAGCAGCTTAGTTGCCGGACAGGGGACTGAAGCTTTCTTT	CASSLVAGQGTEAFF
-	TRBJ2-1	few	TRBV4-1	TGCGCCAGCAGCCCCAAGATCGCGCTGGGGACACTACCACTCTTC	CASSPKIALGTLPLF
-	TRBJ2-7	-	TRBV4-2	TGTGCCAGCAGTCCAAAGGCTGCGGGCCCCCAAGGGCAGTACTTC	CASSPKAAGPQGQYF
-	TRBJ1-1	once	TRBV29-1	TGCAGCGTGCTGGCCCGGGGGGTGGTGAACACTGAAGCTTTCTTT	CSVLARGVVNTEAFF
-	TRBJ2-5	-	TRBV1	TGCACCAGCAGCCAAGATCATGGAGGACTCCAATGTGAGACCCAGTACTTC	CTSSQDHGGLQCETQYF
TRBD1	TRBJ1-1	-	TRBV5-4	TGTGCCAGCAGACAGGGGGCGACGCGTAACACTGAAGCTTTCTTT	CASRQGATRNTEAFF